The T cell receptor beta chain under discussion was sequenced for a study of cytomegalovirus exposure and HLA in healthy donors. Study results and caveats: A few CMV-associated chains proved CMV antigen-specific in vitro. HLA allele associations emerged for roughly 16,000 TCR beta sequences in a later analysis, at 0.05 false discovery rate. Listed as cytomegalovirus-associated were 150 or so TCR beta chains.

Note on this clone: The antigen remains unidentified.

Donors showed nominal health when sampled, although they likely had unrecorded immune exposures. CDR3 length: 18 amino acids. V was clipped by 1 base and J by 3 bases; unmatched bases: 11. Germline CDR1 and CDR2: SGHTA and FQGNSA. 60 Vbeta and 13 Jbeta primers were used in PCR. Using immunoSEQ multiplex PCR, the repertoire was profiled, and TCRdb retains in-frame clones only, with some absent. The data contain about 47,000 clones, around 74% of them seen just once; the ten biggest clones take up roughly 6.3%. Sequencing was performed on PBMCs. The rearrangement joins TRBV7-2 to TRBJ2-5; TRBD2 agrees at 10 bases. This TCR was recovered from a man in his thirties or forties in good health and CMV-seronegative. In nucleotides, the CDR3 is TGTGCCAGCAGCTTAGTAGGTGTATTAACTAGCGGGGAAGAGACCCAGTACTTC. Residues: CASSLVGVLTSGEETQYF.